Listed below are T cell receptor beta chains from one sample, sequenced in a study of cytomegalovirus exposure and HLA in healthy donors. Produced via immunoSEQ multiplex PCR; TCRdb's table is partial and in-frame only. The sample records some 140,000 clones, roughly three quarters being singletons. What was sequenced was PBMCs. The receptor set was obtained from a man aged 18 to 29 in good health and CMV-seronegative. Each CDR3 is given without its conserved first and last residue.

>TRBV29-1|TRBJ1-1
SVETVNTEAF
>TRBV28|TRBJ2-2
ASSLKPFTGELF
>TRBV29-1|TRBJ2-2
SVERGGELF
>TRBV15|TRBJ1-5
ATRSTGNQPQH
>TRBV9|TRBJ2-3
ASSPDRGFPDTQY
>TRBV19|TRBJ2-5
ASSINRRETQY
>TRBV25-1|TRBJ2-5
ASASGPLLGTQY
>TRBV7-9|TRBJ1-1
ASSPRAGAEAF
>TRBV6-5|TRBJ1-2
ASSFGGGYT
>TRBV7-2|TRBJ1-5
ASSLGQFGNQPQH
>TRBV5-5|TRBJ2-7
ASSLRRGSGGYDEQY
>TRBV5-4|TRBJ2-6
ASSLEAGGSANVLT
>TRBV7-7|TRBJ2-7
ASTPWGETLPCEQY
>TRBV2|TRBJ1-3
ASRPGQGVFNSGNTIY
>TRBV29-1|TRBJ1-1
SVARGTEAF
>TRBV12-5|TRBJ2-7
ASEWDSSYEQY
>TRBV5-1|TRBJ1-3
ASSLVGGALSGNTIY
>TRBV11-1|TRBJ2-3
ASSLGLAGVDTQY
>TRBV5-6|TRBJ2-7
ASSLGQGIYEQY
>TRBV10-3|TRBJ2-7
ATLDSSYEQY
>TRBV27|TRBJ2-1
ASSRYNEQF
>TRBV7-8|TRBJ2-1
ASSPYSLGTGRSDYNEQF
>TRBV19|TRBJ1-2
ASRRGTSYGYT
>TRBV7-8|TRBJ2-2
ASSSRRTLIRDRGNFGELF
>TRBV12-5|TRBJ1-4
ASGFGVEEKLF
>TRBV5-1|TRBJ2-2
ASSLQTADTGELF
>TRBV6-5|TRBJ1-5
ASSQRSNQPQH
>TRBV4-3|-
ASSLGQGATYEQY
>TRBV12-5|TRBJ2-1
ASGLVRATGSTMMQF
>TRBV12-5|TRBJ1-6
ASGPGQSNSPLH
>TRBV5-6|TRBJ1-3
ASSPDRDYSGNTIY
>TRBV7-2|-
ASSLSVRGIYEQY
>TRBV30|TRBJ1-2
ASYRGSWVGYT
>TRBV19|TRBJ1-6
ASSIDSVYNSPLH
>TRBV6-1|TRBJ1-5
ASNPKSNQPQH
>TRBV5-1|TRBJ1-1
ASSLLGSAEAF
>TRBV6-1|TRBJ2-7
ASSERAGGSYEQY
>TRBV6-4|TRBJ2-3
ASMLARAADTQY
>TRBV19|TRBJ2-2
ASTGQNTGELF
>TRBV7-9|TRBJ1-2
ASSWTGHGYT
>TRBV7-9|TRBJ2-7
ASSSTAFKPYEQY
>TRBV4-3|TRBJ1-2
ASSQDRGIGNGYT
>TRBV6-4|TRBJ2-1
ASSASGGDYNEQF
>TRBV19|TRBJ2-1
ASSIREVGQGPYNEQF
>TRBV6-1|TRBJ2-2
ASSEIRRGTGELF
>TRBV5-1|TRBJ1-2
ASSLETDSYGYT
>TRBV6-5|TRBJ1-2
ASSRQGYGYT
>TRBV4-1|TRBJ2-5
ASSQEAFNGGEETQY